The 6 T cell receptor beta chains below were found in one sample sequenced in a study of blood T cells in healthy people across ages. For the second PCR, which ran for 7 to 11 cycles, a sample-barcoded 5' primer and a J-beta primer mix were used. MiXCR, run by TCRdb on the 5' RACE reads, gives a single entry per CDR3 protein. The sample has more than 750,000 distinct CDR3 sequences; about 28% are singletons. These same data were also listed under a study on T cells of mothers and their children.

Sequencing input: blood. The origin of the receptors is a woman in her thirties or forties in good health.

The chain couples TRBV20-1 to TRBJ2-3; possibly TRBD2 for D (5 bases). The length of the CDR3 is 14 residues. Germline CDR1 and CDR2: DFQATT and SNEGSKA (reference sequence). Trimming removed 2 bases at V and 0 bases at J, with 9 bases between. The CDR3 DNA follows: TGCAGTGCTAGACCAGCGGAGAGCACAGATACGCAGTATTTT. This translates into CSARPAESTDTQYF.

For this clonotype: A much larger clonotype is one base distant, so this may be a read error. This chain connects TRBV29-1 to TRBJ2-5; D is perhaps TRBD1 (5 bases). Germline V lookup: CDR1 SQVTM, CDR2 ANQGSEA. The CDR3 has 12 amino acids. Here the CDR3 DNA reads TGCAGCGGTGAAGGGGCCGGGGAGACCCAGTACTTC. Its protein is CSGEGAGETQYF.

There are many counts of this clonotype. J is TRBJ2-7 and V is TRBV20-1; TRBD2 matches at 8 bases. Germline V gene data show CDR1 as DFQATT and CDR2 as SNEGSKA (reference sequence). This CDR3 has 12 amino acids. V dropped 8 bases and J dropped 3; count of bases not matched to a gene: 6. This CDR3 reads CSSIAGNYEQYF. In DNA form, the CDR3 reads TGCAGTTCCATAGCGGGAAACTACGAGCAGTACTTC.

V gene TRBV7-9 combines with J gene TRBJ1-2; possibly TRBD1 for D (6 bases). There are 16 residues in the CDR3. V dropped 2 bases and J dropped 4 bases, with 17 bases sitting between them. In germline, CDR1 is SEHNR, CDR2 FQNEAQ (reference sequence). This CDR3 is CASSLLSLGAPYGYTF. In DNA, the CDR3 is TGTGCCAGCAGCTTATTATCCTTGGGGGCCCCCTATGGCTACACCTTC. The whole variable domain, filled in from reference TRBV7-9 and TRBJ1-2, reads DTGVSQNPRHKITKRGQNVTFRCDPISEHNRLYWYRQTLGQGPEFLTYFQNEAQLEKSRLLSDRFSAERPKGSFSTLEIQRTEQGDSAMYLCASSLLSLGAPYGYTFGSGTRLTVV.

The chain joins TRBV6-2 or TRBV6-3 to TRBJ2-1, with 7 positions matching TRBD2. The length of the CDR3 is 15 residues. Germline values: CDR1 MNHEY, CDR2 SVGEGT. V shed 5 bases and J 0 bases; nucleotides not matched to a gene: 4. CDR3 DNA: TGTGCCAGCAGTCAACTAGCGAACTCCTACAATGAGCAGTTCTTC. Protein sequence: CASSQLANSYNEQFF.

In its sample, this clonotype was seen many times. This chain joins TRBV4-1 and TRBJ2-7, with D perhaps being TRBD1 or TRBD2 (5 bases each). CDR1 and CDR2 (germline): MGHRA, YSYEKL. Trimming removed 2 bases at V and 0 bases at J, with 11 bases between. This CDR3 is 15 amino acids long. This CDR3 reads CASSQRDLSSYEQYF. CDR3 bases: TGCGCCAGCAGCCAAAGGGACCTAAGCTCCTACGAGCAGTACTTC.